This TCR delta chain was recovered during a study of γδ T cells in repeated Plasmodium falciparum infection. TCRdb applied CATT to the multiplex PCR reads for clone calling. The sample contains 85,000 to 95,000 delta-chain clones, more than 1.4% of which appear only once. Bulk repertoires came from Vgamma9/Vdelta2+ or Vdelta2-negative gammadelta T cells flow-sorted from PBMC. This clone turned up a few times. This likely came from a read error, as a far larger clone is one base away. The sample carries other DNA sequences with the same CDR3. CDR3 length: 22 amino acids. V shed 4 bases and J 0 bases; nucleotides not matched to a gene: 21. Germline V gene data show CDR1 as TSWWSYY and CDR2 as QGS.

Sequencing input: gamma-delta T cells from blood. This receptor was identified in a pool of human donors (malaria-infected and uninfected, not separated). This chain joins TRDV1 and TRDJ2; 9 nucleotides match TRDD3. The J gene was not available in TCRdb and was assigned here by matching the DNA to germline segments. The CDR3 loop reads CALGVPSLTVLGDLTLTAQLFF. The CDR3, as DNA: TGTGCTCTTGGGGTACCCTCCTTGACAGTACTGGGGGACCTCACTTTGACAGCACAACTCTTCTTT.